This entry describes one TCR beta chain. The target antigen is unknown. The data stem from a study of T cell repertoires in cytomegalovirus infection. The CDR3 loop spans 14 amino acids. Germline V gives CDR1 MNHEY, CDR2 SVGAGI. V was pared by 6 bases and J by 4 bases, with 8 bases of the junction left unmatched. TCRdb reanalysed the reads using MiXCR and keeps one entry per CDR3 protein. This sample has around 100,000 distinct CDR3 sequences; over 9.5% occur once, and the top ten carry 30% to 40%. The V and J genes are TRBV6-5 and TRBJ1-1, with 7 bases fitting TRBD1. Sequences were obtained from PBMCs, sequenced either directly or after in vitro stimulation (not recorded which). The receptor was derived from a human donor in good health (CMV status not recorded). Some clones in this sample may be carry-over from other donors' samples. Written as DNA, the CDR3 is TGTGCCAGCAGCGCTTCGACAGGGATCACTGAAGCTTTCTTT. This codes for CASSASTGITEAFF.